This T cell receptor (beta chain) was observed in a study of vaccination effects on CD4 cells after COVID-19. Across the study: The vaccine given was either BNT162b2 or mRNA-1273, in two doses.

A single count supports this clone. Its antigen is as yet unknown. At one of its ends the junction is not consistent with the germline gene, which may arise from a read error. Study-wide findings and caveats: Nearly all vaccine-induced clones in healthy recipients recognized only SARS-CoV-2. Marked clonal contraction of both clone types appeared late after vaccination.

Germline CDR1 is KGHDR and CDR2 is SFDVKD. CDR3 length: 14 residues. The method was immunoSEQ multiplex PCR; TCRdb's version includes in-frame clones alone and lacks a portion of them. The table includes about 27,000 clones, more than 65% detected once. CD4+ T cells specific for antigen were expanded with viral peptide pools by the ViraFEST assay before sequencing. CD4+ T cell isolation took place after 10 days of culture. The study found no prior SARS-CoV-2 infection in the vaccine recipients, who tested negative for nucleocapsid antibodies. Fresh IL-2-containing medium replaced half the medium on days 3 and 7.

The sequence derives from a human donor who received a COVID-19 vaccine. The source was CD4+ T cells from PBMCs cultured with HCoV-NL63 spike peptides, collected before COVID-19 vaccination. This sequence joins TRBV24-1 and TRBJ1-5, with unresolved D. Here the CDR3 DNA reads TGTGCCACCAGTGATAGGCAGAACAATCAGTCCCAGCATTTT. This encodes CATSDRQNNQSQHF.